These 5 T cell receptor beta chains came from one sample sequenced in a study of blood T cell repertoires in COVID-19. Generated by immunoSEQ multiplex PCR, the TCRdb table keeps only in-frame clones and is missing some. The table has 120,000 to 150,000 clones, about three quarters seen once. Sequenced: peripheral blood. All receptors derive from a man in his fifties with acute or convalescent COVID-19.

This clone was recorded only once. The CDR3 nucleotides are TGTGCCAGCAGCCCACTACCTTGGACTGTATCTGGGGCCAACGTCCTGACTTTC. Amino acids: CASSPLPWTVSGANVLTF. This chain connects TRBV5-6 to TRBJ2-6, with D perhaps matching TRBD2 (5 bases). Trimming left V 4 bases short and J 1 base short, with 18 bases between. The germline CDR1 and CDR2 sequences are SGHDT and YYEEEE. The CDR3 runs 18 residues.

This sequence joins TRBV12-1 and TRBJ1-4. TRBV12-1 is designated a pseudogene. The CDR3 is 16 residues long. CDR3 nucleotides: TGTGCCAGCAGAGGCGGCACTAAAAGGACTAATGAAAAACTGTTTTTT. Translating gives CASRGGTKRTNEKLFF.

The chain uses TRBV3-1 (or the pseudogene TRBV3-2) and TRBJ1-5; 7 nucleotides agree with TRBD1. Germline CDR1 is LGHDT and CDR2 is YNNKEL (reference sequence). V trimming: 4 bases; J trimming: 0 bases; junction bases outside the gene matches: 3. The CDR3 sequence is 15 residues long. The CDR3 DNA reads TGTGCCAGCAGCCTTGGGACAGATAGCAATCAGCCCCAGCATTTT. Protein: CASSLGTDSNQPQHF.

The rearrangement joins TRBV19 to TRBJ1-5; no firm D call. The CDR3 is 15 residues long. The ends were cut back, 2 bases at V and 1 base at J, with 9 bases in the middle. CDR1 is LNHDA, CDR2 SQIVND, per germline (reference sequence). The CDR3 DNA is TGTGCCAGTAGTATATACACAGCAAGCAATCAGCCCCAGCATTTT. Translating it yields CASSIYTASNQPQHF.

The rearrangement uses TRBV30 and TRBJ1-4; weak D call: TRBD1 (6 bases). The ends were cut back, 2 bases at V and 4 bases at J, with 11 bases in the middle. The CDR3 contains 14 residues. Germline V gene data show CDR1 as GTSNPN and CDR2 as SVGIG (reference sequence). The CDR3 DNA reads TGTGCCTGGAGTTTGGGAGGGGGTAATGAAAAACTGTTTTTT. Its translation: CAWSLGGGNEKLFF. The complete variable domain, with remaining parts taken from reference TRBV30 and TRBJ1-4, reads SQTIHQWPATLVQPVGSPLSLECTVEGTSNPNLYWYRQAAGRGLQLLFYSVGIGQISSEVPQNLSASRPQDRQFILSSKKLLLSDSGFYLCAWSLGGGNEKLFFGSGTQLSVL.